Sequencing of this T cell receptor (beta chain) was carried out in a study of control samples from healthy donors and cancer patients. The data were produced by immunoSEQ multiplex PCR, yet TCRdb's version contains in-frame clones alone and is incomplete. Of fewer than 500,000 clones in the sample, over 75% were seen once. The CDR3 is made up of 14 amino acids. V was trimmed by 1 base and J by 2 bases, leaving 6 bases between them. Germline V gene sequence: CDR1 MDHEN, CDR2 SYDVKM. The chain joins TRBV28 to TRBJ2-1, with D unresolved. The clonotype originates from a middle-aged man with head and neck cancer. Sequencing input: PBMCs. The CDR3 spells CASSLSLPYNEQFF. CDR3 DNA sequence: TGTGCCAGCAGTTTATCTCTTCCCTACAATGAGCAGTTCTTC.